These T cell receptor beta chains were read from a single sample in a study of regulatory T cells in long-lasting Graves disease. MiXCR was run by TCRdb on the multiplex PCR reads, yielding one entry per CDR3 protein. Among a few hundred thousand distinct CDR3 sequences, roughly 12% were seen once, and the ten largest hold 18%. This sample also appeared in a second study, on T cells in Graves' hyperthyroidism and ophthalmopathy.

The material sequenced was peripheral blood mononuclear cells (PBMCs), taken at new diagnosis, from a patient treated with antithyroid drugs. The receptors stem from a woman younger than 30 with Graves disease. Both conserved end residues are trimmed from each CDR3. Each record gives: J gene, V gene, clone size, CDR3 protein. The size of a clone is reported for some rows only, either as once, few or many, or as a class for expanded clones.

TRBJ2-1,TRBV28,many,ATHPGLAGGMNNEQF
TRBJ2-3,TRBV5-1,many,ASSLARRDWKLSNTQY
TRBJ1-2,TRBV13,.,ASSLGENYGYT
TRBJ2-1,TRBV20-1,many,SASGSSYNEQF
TRBJ2-1,TRBV29-1,many,SVEDLNEQF
TRBJ2-3,TRBV11-2,.,ASSLGSSGGPQYTQY
TRBJ2-1,TRBV4-3,few,ASSQGLAGYEQF
TRBJ1-5,TRBV2,many,ASSVTLTRATKSNQPQH
TRBJ2-6,TRBV5-6,.,ASSLVGGGAAGANVLT
TRBJ1-1,TRBV28,many,ASSFTVDTEAF
TRBJ2-2,TRBV27,many,ASTLKEGWNTGELF
TRBJ1-5,TRBV15,many,ATSSPGVLGNQPQH
TRBJ2-5,TRBV20-1,.,SAREWQGWASGETQY
TRBJ2-1,TRBV10-1,many,ASTGGLGEQF
TRBJ2-7,TRBV12-3/TRBV12-4,many,ASSLRQGGSYEQY
TRBJ2-3,TRBV10-3,many,AISAGGDTQY
TRBJ1-1,TRBV30,many,AWSGGDGNTEAF
TRBJ2-5,TRBV7-9,few,ASSSPPQGGQETQY
TRBJ2-1,TRBV7-3,many,ASSLGDRGNEQF